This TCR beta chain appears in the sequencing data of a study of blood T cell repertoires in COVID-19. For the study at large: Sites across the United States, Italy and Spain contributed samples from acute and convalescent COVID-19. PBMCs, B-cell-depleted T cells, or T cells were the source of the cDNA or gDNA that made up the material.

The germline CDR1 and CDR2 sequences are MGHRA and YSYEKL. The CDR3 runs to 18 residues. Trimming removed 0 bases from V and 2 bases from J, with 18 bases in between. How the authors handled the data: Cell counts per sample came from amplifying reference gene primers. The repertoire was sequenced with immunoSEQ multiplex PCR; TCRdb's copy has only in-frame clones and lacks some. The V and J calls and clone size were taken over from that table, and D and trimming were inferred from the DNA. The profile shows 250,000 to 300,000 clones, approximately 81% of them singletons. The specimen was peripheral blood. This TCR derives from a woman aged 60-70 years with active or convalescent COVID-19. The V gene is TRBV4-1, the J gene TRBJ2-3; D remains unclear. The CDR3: CASSQDVTLPAATDTQYF. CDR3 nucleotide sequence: TGCGCCAGCAGCCAAGATGTTACTCTTCCCGCCGCCACAGATACGCAGTATTTT.